The rows below give T cell receptor beta chains drawn from one sample of a study of T cell repertoires in ileal Crohn's disease. Only in-frame clones appear in the TCRdb table, and some are missing; sequencing was by immunoSEQ multiplex PCR. The sample includes 5,600 or so clones, approximately 69% seen only once; the top ten take roughly 27%. The sequenced sample consisted of ileal tissue. The receptors shown here come from an adult with Crohn's disease. Each CDR3 is given with its conserved first and last residue. A D gene is named only where the DNA matches it firmly. Clone size is stated in some rows and not others, as once, few, many or a class when expanded.

d_call: TRBD2
clone_size: -
j_call: TRBJ2-6
v_call: TRBV5-1
cdr3_aa: CASSLSGDFISGANVLTF
cdr3_nt: TGTGCCAGCAGCTTGAGCGGGGATTTTATCTCTGGGGCCAACGTCCTGACTTTC

d_call: TRBD2
clone_size: -
j_call: TRBJ2-7
v_call: TRBV27
cdr3_aa: CASSLLAGALYEQYF
cdr3_nt: TGTGCCAGCAGCCTCCTAGCGGGGGCCCTCTACGAGCAGTACTTC

d_call: -
clone_size: -
j_call: TRBJ2-7
v_call: TRBV15
cdr3_aa: CATSETTYEQYF
cdr3_nt: TGTGCCACCAGCGAGACGACTTACGAGCAGTACTTC

d_call: -
clone_size: -
j_call: TRBJ2-7
v_call: TRBV7-6
cdr3_aa: CASSLEGRVGNEQYF
cdr3_nt: TGTGCCAGCAGCTTAGAGGGCAGGGTGGGCAACGAGCAGTACTTC

d_call: -
clone_size: -
j_call: TRBJ2-2
v_call: TRBV6-4
cdr3_aa: CASSDSAAGELFF
cdr3_nt: TGTGCCAGCAGTGACTCGGCTGCCGGGGAGCTGTTTTTT

d_call: -
clone_size: once
j_call: TRBJ1-1
v_call: TRBV18
cdr3_aa: CASSATDSNTEAFF
cdr3_nt: TGTGCCAGCTCAGCGACAGACTCGAACACTGAAGCTTTCTTT

d_call: -
clone_size: -
j_call: TRBJ1-1
v_call: TRBV18
cdr3_aa: CASSQQGWNTEAFF
cdr3_nt: TGTGCCAGCTCACAGCAGGGCTGGAACACTGAAGCTTTCTTT

d_call: -
clone_size: -
j_call: TRBJ2-7
v_call: TRBV18
cdr3_aa: CASSPQTTGSEQYF
cdr3_nt: TGTGCCAGCTCGCCGCAAACGACGGGTTCCGAGCAGTACTTC

d_call: TRBD2
clone_size: few
j_call: TRBJ2-3
v_call: TRBV5-6
cdr3_aa: CASSASTSGGADTQYF
cdr3_nt: TGTGCCAGCAGCGCTTCGACTAGCGGGGGGGCAGATACGCAGTATTTT

d_call: TRBD1
clone_size: -
j_call: TRBJ1-6
v_call: TRBV10-3
cdr3_aa: CAITKEGTVNSPLHF
cdr3_nt: TGTGCCATCACCAAAGAAGGGACAGTCAATTCACCCCTCCACTTT

d_call: TRBD1
clone_size: -
j_call: TRBJ1-4
v_call: TRBV30
cdr3_aa: CAWSGTGGAGEKLFF
cdr3_nt: TGTGCCTGGAGTGGGACAGGGGGCGCTGGCGAAAAACTGTTTTTT

d_call: -
clone_size: -
j_call: TRBJ2-7
v_call: TRBV2
cdr3_aa: CASSEEPGSYEQYF
cdr3_nt: TGTGCCAGCAGTGAAGAGCCGGGATCCTACGAGCAGTACTTC

d_call: -
clone_size: -
j_call: TRBJ2-1
v_call: TRBV15
cdr3_aa: CATSRDEGEQFF
cdr3_nt: TGTGCCACCAGCAGAGACGAGGGTGAGCAGTTCTTC

d_call: TRBD2
clone_size: few
j_call: TRBJ2-1
v_call: TRBV11-1
cdr3_aa: CASSLGGGTRGRDEQFF
cdr3_nt: TGTGCCAGCAGCTTAGGGGGTGGGACTAGAGGTCGGGATGAGCAGTTCTTC

d_call: -
clone_size: -
j_call: TRBJ2-5
v_call: TRBV30
cdr3_aa: CAWSKGGGETQYF
cdr3_nt: TGTGCCTGGAGTAAGGGGGGGGGAGAGACCCAGTACTTC

d_call: -
clone_size: -
j_call: TRBJ1-6
v_call: TRBV9
cdr3_aa: CASSVEDSSPLHF
cdr3_nt: TGTGCCAGCAGCGTAGAGGACAGCTCACCCCTCCACTTT

d_call: -
clone_size: -
j_call: TRBJ1-2
v_call: TRBV5-1
cdr3_aa: CASSLETPNYGYTF
cdr3_nt: TGCGCCAGCAGCTTGGAGACACCAAACTATGGCTACACCTTC

d_call: TRBD2
clone_size: -
j_call: TRBJ2-5
v_call: TRBV9
cdr3_aa: CASSAGTTTKETQYF
cdr3_nt: TGTGCCAGCAGCGCCGGGACTACCACTAAAGAGACCCAGTACTTC

d_call: -
clone_size: -
j_call: TRBJ2-5
v_call: TRBV9
cdr3_aa: CASSVGGNLETQYF
cdr3_nt: TGTGCCAGCAGCGTAGGCGGGAATCTAGAGACCCAGTACTTC

d_call: TRBD2
clone_size: -
j_call: TRBJ2-3
v_call: TRBV2
cdr3_aa: CASSEEPPSGSTDTQYF
cdr3_nt: TGTGCCAGCAGTGAAGAGCCCCCTAGCGGGAGCACAGATACGCAGTATTTT

d_call: TRBD2
clone_size: -
j_call: TRBJ2-1
v_call: TRBV7-2
cdr3_aa: CASRVGLAGGYEQFF
cdr3_nt: TGTGCCAGCAGGGTCGGACTAGCGGGGGGTTATGAGCAGTTCTTC

d_call: TRBD1
clone_size: medium-sized
j_call: TRBJ2-3
v_call: TRBV4-2
cdr3_aa: CASSQGTGEPDTQYF
cdr3_nt: TGTGCCAGCAGCCAAGGGACAGGGGAGCCAGATACGCAGTATTTT

d_call: -
clone_size: once
j_call: TRBJ1-2
v_call: TRBV5-1
cdr3_aa: CASSWYSGAGYTF
cdr3_nt: TGCGCCAGCAGCTGGTACAGTGGTGCAGGCTACACCTTC

d_call: -
clone_size: -
j_call: TRBJ2-7
v_call: TRBV30
cdr3_aa: CAWGHSYEQYF
cdr3_nt: TGTGCCTGGGGACACTCCTACGAGCAGTACTTC

d_call: -
clone_size: -
j_call: TRBJ1-2
v_call: TRBV4-3
cdr3_aa: CASSQGAADNYGYTF
cdr3_nt: TGCGCCAGCAGCCAAGGGGCAGCAGACAACTATGGCTACACCTTC

d_call: TRBD2
clone_size: -
j_call: TRBJ2-1
v_call: TRBV4-3
cdr3_aa: CASSQEPLAGGAEQFF
cdr3_nt: TGCGCCAGCAGCCAAGAGCCACTAGCGGGAGGAGCTGAGCAGTTCTTC

d_call: -
clone_size: -
j_call: TRBJ2-5
v_call: TRBV7-2
cdr3_aa: CASSRSGEETQYF
cdr3_nt: TGTGCCAGCAGCCGATCAGGGGAAGAGACCCAGTACTTC

d_call: -
clone_size: -
j_call: TRBJ2-1
v_call: TRBV19
cdr3_aa: CASSIELVASSYNEQFF
cdr3_nt: TGTGCCAGTAGTATAGAATTGGTAGCCAGCTCCTACAATGAGCAGTTCTTC

d_call: -
clone_size: -
j_call: TRBJ1-1
v_call: TRBV1
cdr3_aa: CTSSQERWGVIEAFF
cdr3_nt: TGCACCAGCAGCCAAGAAAGATGGGGGGTTATTGAAGCTTTCTTT

d_call: -
clone_size: -
j_call: TRBJ2-3
v_call: TRBV6-6
cdr3_aa: CASSYKGADTQYF
cdr3_nt: TGTGCCAGCAGTTATAAGGGGGCAGATACGCAGTATTTT

d_call: TRBD1
clone_size: once
j_call: TRBJ1-2
v_call: TRBV11-2
cdr3_aa: CASSSQTGTNYGYTF
cdr3_nt: TGTGCCAGCAGCTCACAGACAGGGACTAACTATGGCTACACCTTC

d_call: -
clone_size: few
j_call: TRBJ1-1
v_call: TRBV6-5
cdr3_aa: CASSYSGTLNTEAFF
cdr3_nt: TGTGCCAGCAGTTACTCAGGGACATTGAACACTGAAGCTTTCTTT

d_call: -
clone_size: -
j_call: TRBJ2-5
v_call: TRBV7-7
cdr3_aa: CASSLGQAPQETQYF
cdr3_nt: TGTGCCAGCAGCTTAGGGCAGGCCCCCCAAGAGACCCAGTACTTC

d_call: TRBD1
clone_size: -
j_call: TRBJ1-1
v_call: TRBV5-8
cdr3_aa: CASSQGVGEATEAFF
cdr3_nt: TGTGCCAGCAGCCAGGGGGTGGGGGAAGCCACTGAAGCTTTCTTT

d_call: -
clone_size: -
j_call: TRBJ2-7
v_call: TRBV7-9
cdr3_aa: CASSPSGYEQYF
cdr3_nt: TGTGCCAGCAGTCCCTCGGGCTACGAGCAGTACTTC

d_call: -
clone_size: -
j_call: TRBJ1-1
v_call: TRBV2
cdr3_aa: CASSEEGYEAFF
cdr3_nt: TGTGCCAGCAGTGAGGAGGGATATGAAGCTTTCTTT

d_call: -
clone_size: once
j_call: TRBJ2-5
v_call: TRBV5-1
cdr3_aa: CASSPGGAIQETQYF
cdr3_nt: TGCGCCAGCAGCCCCGGTGGGGCGATCCAAGAGACCCAGTACTTC

d_call: -
clone_size: -
j_call: TRBJ2-4
v_call: TRBV11-3
cdr3_aa: CATAGTTKNIQYF
cdr3_nt: TGTGCCACCGCCGGGACAACTAAAAACATTCAGTACTTC

d_call: -
clone_size: -
j_call: TRBJ1-1
v_call: TRBV18
cdr3_aa: CASSPELNTEAFF
cdr3_nt: TGTGCCAGCTCACCGGAGTTGAACACTGAAGCTTTCTTT

d_call: -
clone_size: -
j_call: TRBJ1-1
v_call: TRBV7-9
cdr3_aa: CASRKDGDTEAFF
cdr3_nt: TGTGCCAGCCGAAAGGACGGGGACACTGAAGCTTTCTTT

d_call: -
clone_size: -
j_call: TRBJ2-5
v_call: TRBV11-3
cdr3_aa: CASSTQGTIGTQYF
cdr3_nt: TGTGCCAGCAGCACCCAGGGGACCATTGGGACCCAGTACTTC

d_call: -
clone_size: -
j_call: TRBJ2-2
v_call: TRBV6-6
cdr3_aa: CASSGTNTGELFF
cdr3_nt: TGTGCCAGCAGCGGGACAAACACCGGGGAGCTGTTTTTT

d_call: -
clone_size: -
j_call: TRBJ1-2
v_call: TRBV4-3
cdr3_aa: CASSQQRTANYGYTF
cdr3_nt: TGCGCCAGCAGCCAACAGAGGACAGCTAACTATGGCTACACCTTC

d_call: -
clone_size: -
j_call: TRBJ1-1
v_call: TRBV27
cdr3_aa: CASSLSPGGFTEAFF
cdr3_nt: TGTGCCAGCAGTTTATCCCCGGGGGGGTTCACTGAAGCTTTCTTT

d_call: -
clone_size: -
j_call: TRBJ1-3
v_call: TRBV5-4
cdr3_aa: CASSSGQGSGNTIYF
cdr3_nt: TGTGCCAGCAGCTCAGGCCAGGGTTCTGGAAACACCATATATTTT

d_call: TRBD1
clone_size: -
j_call: TRBJ1-2
v_call: TRBV19
cdr3_aa: CASSPTGGSGYTF
cdr3_nt: TGTGCCAGTAGTCCTACAGGGGGCTCTGGCTACACCTTC

d_call: -
clone_size: -
j_call: TRBJ1-2
v_call: TRBV5-4
cdr3_aa: CASSRDIERYGYTF
cdr3_nt: TGTGCCAGCAGTAGGGACATAGAACGTTATGGCTACACCTTC

d_call: -
clone_size: few
j_call: TRBJ2-3
v_call: TRBV7-2
cdr3_aa: CASSSNRAGLDTQYF
cdr3_nt: TGTGCCAGCAGCTCAAACAGGGCAGGGTTAGATACGCAGTATTTT

d_call: -
clone_size: -
j_call: TRBJ1-6
v_call: TRBV29-1
cdr3_aa: CSVGWGNDSPLHF
cdr3_nt: TGCAGCGTTGGATGGGGCAACGATTCACCCCTCCACTTT